This TCR beta chain was retrieved from a study of blood T cell repertoires in COVID-19. Across the whole study: Acute and convalescent COVID-19 specimens originated in the United States, Italy and Spain. In each case, the material was cDNA or gDNA derived from T cells, B-cell-depleted T cells, or PBMCs.

V shed 2 bases and J shed 3 bases, with 7 bases lying between them. Germline loops: CDR1 MNHEY, CDR2 SVGAGI. The CDR3 consists of 14 residues. As originally analysed: The assay estimated nucleated cells by amplifying reference gene primers. Here immunoSEQ multiplex PCR was the method, and the copy in TCRdb shows in-frame clones only, minus some. Clone size and V and J calls were adopted from that table, with D and trimming inferred from the DNA. The sample consists of around 100,000 clones, around 72% of them appearing once. This sequence originates from a man aged 65 to 85 with COVID-19, enrolled during active disease. The chain is built from TRBV6-5 and TRBJ1-4, with D perhaps matching TRBD1 (5 bases). Sequenced input: peripheral blood. In nucleotides, the CDR3 is TGTGCCAGCAGTTACGCGACAGCTAATGAAAAACTGTTTTTT. Its translation is CASSYATANEKLFF.